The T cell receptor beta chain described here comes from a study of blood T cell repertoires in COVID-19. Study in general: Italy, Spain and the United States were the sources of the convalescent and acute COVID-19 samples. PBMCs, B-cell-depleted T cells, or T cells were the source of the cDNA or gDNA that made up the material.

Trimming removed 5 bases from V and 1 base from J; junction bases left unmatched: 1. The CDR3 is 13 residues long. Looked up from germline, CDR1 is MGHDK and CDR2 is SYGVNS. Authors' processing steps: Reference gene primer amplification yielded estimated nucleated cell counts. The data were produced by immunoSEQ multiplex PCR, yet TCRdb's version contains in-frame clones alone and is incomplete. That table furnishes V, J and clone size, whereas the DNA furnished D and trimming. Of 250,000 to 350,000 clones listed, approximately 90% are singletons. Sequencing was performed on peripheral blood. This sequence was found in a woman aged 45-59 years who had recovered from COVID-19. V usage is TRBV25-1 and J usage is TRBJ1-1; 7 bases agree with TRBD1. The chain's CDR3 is CASSWTGNTEAFF. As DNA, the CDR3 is TGTGCCAGCAGTTGGACAGGGAACACTGAAGCTTTCTTT.